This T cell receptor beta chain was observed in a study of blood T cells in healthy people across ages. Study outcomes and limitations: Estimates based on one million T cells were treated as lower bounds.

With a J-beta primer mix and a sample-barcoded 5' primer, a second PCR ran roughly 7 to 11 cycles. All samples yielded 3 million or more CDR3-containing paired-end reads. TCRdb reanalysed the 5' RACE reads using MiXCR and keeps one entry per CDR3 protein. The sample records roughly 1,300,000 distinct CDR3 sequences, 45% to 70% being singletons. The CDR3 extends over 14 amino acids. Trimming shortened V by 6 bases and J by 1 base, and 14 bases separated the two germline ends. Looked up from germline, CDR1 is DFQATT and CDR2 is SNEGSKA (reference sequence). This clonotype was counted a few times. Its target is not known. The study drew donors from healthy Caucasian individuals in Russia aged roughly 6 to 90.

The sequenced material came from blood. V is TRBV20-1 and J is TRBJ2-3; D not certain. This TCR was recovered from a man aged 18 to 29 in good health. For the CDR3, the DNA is TGCAGTGCCGTCAAAGAGGATCGCACAGATACGCAGTATTTT. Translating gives CSAVKEDRTDTQYF.